The clone carrying this TCR beta chain was counted a few times. The antigen remains unidentified. A second PCR, run for roughly 7 to 11 cycles, used a sample-barcoded 5' primer plus a J-beta primer mix. TCRdb redid the calling of the 5' RACE reads with MiXCR, one entry per CDR3 protein. In the table there are roughly 1,700,000 distinct CDR3 sequences, approximately 30% of which are singletons. The sample is drawn from a study of blood T cells in healthy people across ages. The CDR3 is 14 residues long. After removal of 6 bases from V and 4 bases from J, the junction contained 2 bases not matched to a gene. Study-wide findings and caveats: With age, beta diversity per million T cells declined roughly linearly, significantly by approximately 40.

The source of this sequence is a woman under 40 in good health. The chain couples TRBV12-3 or TRBV12-4 to TRBJ2-3; the match to TRBD2 covers 12 bases. The sequencing input was blood. CDR3 amino acids: CASRASGGADTQYF. In DNA, the CDR3 is TGTGCCAGCAGGGCTAGCGGGGGGGCAGATACGCAGTATTTT.